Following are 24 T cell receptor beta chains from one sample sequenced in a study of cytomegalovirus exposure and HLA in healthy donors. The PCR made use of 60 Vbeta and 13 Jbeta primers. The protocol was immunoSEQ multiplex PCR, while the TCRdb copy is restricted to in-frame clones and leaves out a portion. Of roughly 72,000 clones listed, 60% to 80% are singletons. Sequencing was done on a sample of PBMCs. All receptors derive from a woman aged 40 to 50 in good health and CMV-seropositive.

The CDR3 bases are TGCGCCAGCAGCCGTTCAGGTACCCTGTACGAGCAGTACTTC. Translating gives CASSRSGTLYEQYF. The chain links TRBV5-1 to TRBJ2-7; no clear D gene. The CDR3 is made up of 14 amino acids. The V gene lost 4 bases and the J gene lost 4 bases, with 15 bases spanning the gap. The germline V gene encodes CDR1 SGHRS and CDR2 YFSETQ. Drawing the rest from reference TRBV5-1 and TRBJ2-7, the complete variable domain is KAGVTQTPRYLIKTRGQQVTLSCSPISGHRSVSWYQQTPGQGLQFLFEYFSETQRNKGNFPGRFSGRQFSNSRSEMNVSTLELGDSALYLCASSRSGTLYEQYFGPGTRLTVT.

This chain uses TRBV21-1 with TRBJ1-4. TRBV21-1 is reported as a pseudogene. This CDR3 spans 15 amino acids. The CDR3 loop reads CASSSDVQPGEKLFF. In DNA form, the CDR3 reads TGTGCCAGCAGCTCCGACGTGCAGCCCGGGGAAAAACTGTTTTTT.

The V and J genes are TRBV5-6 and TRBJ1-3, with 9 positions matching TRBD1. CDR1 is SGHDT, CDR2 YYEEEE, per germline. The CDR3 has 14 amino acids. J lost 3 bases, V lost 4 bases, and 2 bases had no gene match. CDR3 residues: CASSRDRVGNTIYF. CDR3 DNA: TGTGCCAGCAGCAGGGACAGGGTTGGAAACACCATATATTTT.

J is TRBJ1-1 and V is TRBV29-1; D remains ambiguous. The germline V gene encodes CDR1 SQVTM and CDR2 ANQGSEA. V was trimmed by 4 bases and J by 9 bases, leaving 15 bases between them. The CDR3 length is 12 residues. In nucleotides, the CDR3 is TGCAGCGTTGGGAGACCGGAATCCAAAGCTTTCTTT. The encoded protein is CSVGRPESKAFF.

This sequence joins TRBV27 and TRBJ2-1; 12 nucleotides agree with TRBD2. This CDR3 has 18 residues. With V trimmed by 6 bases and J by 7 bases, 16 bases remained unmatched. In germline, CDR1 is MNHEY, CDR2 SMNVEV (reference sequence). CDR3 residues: CASSPRKTSGRLGNEQFF. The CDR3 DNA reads TGTGCCAGCAGCCCACGTAAGACTAGCGGGAGATTGGGGAATGAGCAGTTCTTC.

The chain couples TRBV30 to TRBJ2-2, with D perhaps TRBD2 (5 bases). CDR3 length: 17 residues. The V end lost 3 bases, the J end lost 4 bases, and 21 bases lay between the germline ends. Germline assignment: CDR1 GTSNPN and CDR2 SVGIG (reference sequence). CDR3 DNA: TGTGCCTGGAGCCGGCTGGGGAGCAAACCGGGCACCGGGGAGCTGTTTTTT. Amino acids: CAWSRLGSKPGTGELFF.

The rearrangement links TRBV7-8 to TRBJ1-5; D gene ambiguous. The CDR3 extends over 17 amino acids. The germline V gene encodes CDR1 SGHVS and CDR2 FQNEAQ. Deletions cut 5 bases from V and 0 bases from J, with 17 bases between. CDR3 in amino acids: CASSPPGASYSNQPQHF. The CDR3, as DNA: TGTGCCAGCAGCCCTCCGGGAGCGAGTTATAGCAATCAGCCCCAGCATTTT.

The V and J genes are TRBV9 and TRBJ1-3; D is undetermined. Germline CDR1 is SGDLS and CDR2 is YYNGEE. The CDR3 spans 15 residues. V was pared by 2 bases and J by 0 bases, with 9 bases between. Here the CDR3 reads CASSVRGDSGNTIYF. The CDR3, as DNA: TGTGCCAGCAGCGTTCGAGGTGACTCTGGAAACACCATATATTTT.

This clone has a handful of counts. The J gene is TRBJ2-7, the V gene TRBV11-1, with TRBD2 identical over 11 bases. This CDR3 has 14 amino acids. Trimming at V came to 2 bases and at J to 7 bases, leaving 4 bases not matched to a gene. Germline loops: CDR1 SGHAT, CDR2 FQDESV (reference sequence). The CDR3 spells CASSLLAGGDEQYF. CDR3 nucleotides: TGTGCCAGCAGCTTACTAGCGGGAGGCGATGAGCAGTACTTC.

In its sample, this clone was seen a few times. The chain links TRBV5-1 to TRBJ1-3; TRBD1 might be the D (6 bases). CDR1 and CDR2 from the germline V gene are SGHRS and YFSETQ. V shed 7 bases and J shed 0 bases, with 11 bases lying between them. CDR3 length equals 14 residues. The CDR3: CASQQGSSGNTIYF. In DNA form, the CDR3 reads TGCGCCAGCCAGCAGGGGAGCTCTGGAAACACCATATATTTT.

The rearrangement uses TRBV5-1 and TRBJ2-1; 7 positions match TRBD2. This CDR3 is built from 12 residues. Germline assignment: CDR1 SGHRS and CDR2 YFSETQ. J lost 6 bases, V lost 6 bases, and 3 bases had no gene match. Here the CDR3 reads CASITSANEQFF. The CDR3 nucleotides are TGCGCCAGCATTACTAGCGCCAATGAGCAGTTCTTC.

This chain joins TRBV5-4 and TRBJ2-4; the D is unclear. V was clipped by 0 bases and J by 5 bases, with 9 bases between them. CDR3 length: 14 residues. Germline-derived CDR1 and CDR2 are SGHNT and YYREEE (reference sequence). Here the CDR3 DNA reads TGTGCCAGCAGCTTGGGCCTCCGGGAAAACATTCAGTACTTC. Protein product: CASSLGLRENIQYF.

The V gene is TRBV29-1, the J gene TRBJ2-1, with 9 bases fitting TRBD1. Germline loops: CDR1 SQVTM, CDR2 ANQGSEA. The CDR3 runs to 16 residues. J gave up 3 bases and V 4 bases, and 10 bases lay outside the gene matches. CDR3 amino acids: CSVGETGGIFYNEQFF. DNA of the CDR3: TGCAGCGTTGGAGAGACAGGGGGGATCTTCTACAATGAGCAGTTCTTC.

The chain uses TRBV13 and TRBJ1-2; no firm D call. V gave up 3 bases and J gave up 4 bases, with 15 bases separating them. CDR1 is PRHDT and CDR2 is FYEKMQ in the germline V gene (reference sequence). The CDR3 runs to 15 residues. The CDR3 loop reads CASSFSSEAGYGYTF. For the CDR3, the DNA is TGTGCCAGCAGCTTTAGTTCCGAAGCGGGCTATGGCTACACCTTC.

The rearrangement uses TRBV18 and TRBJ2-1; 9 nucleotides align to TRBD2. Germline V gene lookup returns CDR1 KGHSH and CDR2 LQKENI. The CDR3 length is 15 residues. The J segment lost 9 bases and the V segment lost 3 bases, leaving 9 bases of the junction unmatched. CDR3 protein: CASSPWREGQGEQFF. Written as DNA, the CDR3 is TGTGCCAGCTCACCGTGGCGGGAGGGCCAGGGTGAGCAGTTCTTC.

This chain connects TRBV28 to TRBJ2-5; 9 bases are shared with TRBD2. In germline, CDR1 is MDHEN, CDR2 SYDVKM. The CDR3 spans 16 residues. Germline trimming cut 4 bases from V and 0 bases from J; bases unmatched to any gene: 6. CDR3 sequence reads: CASSSLAGEDQETQYF. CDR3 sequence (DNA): TGTGCCAGCAGTTCCTTAGCGGGAGAGGACCAAGAGACCCAGTACTTC.

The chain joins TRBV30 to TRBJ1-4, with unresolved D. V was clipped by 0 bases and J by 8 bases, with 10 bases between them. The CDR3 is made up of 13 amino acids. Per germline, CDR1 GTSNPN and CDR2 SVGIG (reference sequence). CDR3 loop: CAWSVSAVEKLFF. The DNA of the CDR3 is TGTGCCTGGAGTGTTTCCGCAGTGGAAAAACTGTTTTTT.

In DNA form, the CDR3 reads TGTGCCAGCAGCTTCCCTGGGCAGGGAAACCAAGAGACCCAGTACTTC. Translating it yields CASSFPGQGNQETQYF. The chain couples TRBV5-4 to TRBJ2-5; D is perhaps TRBD1 (5 bases). CDR3 size: 16 residues. V gave up 2 bases and J gave up 0 bases, with 14 bases separating them. Germline lookup yields CDR1 SGHNT and CDR2 YYREEE (reference sequence).

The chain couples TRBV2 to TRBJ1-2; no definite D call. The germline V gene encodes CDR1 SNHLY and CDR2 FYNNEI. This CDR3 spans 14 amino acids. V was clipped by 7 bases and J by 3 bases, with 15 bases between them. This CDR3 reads CASKFGRQDYGYTF. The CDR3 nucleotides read TGTGCCAGCAAGTTCGGTCGCCAGGACTATGGCTACACCTTC.

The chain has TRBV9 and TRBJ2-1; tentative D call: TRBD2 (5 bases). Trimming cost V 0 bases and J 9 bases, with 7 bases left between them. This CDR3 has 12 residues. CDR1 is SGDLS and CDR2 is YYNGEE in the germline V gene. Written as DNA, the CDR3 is TGTGCCAGCAGCGTAGCTGAGGGTGAGCAGTTCTTC. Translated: CASSVAEGEQFF.

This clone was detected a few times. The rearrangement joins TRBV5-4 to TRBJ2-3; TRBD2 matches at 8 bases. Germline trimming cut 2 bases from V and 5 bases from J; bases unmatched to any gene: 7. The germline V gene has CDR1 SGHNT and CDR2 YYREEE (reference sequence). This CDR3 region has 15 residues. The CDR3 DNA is TGTGCCAGCAGCTTCCTTAGCGGGAATGGAGATACGCAGTATTTT. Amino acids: CASSFLSGNGDTQYF.

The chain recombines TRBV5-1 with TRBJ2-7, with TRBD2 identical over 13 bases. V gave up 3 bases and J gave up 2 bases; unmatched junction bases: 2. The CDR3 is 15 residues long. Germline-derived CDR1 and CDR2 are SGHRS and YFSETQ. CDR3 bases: TGCGCCAGCAGCTACACTAGCGGGGGGGCCTACGAGCAGTACTTC. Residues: CASSYTSGGAYEQYF.

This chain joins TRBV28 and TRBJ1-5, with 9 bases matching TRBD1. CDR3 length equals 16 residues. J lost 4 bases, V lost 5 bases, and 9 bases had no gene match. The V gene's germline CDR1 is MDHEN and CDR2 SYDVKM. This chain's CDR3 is CASSDITGTGNQPQHF. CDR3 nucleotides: TGTGCCAGCAGTGACATCACTGGGACAGGGAATCAGCCCCAGCATTTT.

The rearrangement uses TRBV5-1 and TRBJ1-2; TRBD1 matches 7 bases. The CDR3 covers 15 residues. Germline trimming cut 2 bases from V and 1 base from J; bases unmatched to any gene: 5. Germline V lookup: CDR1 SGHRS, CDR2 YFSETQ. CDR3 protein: CASSLGQDSNYGYTF. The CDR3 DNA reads TGCGCCAGCAGCTTAGGACAGGACAGTAACTATGGCTACACCTTC.